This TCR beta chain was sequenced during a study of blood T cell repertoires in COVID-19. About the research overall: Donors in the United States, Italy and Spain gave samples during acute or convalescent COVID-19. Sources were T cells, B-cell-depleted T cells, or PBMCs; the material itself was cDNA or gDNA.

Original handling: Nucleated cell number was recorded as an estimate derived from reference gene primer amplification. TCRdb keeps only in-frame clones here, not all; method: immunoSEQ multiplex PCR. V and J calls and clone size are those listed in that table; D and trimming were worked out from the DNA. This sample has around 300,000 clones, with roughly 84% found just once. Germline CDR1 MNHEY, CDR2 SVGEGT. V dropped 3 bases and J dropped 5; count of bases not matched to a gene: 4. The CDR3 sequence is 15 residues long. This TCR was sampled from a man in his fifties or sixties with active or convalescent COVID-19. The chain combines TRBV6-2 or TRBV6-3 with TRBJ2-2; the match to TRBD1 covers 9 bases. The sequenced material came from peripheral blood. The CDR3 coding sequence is TGTGCCAGCAGTTATGACAGGGGGATGACCGGGGAGCTGTTTTTT. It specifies CASSYDRGMTGELFF.